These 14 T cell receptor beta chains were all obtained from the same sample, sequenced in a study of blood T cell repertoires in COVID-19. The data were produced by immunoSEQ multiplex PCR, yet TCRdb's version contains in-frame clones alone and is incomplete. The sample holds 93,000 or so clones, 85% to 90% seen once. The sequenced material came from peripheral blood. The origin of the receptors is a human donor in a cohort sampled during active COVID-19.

CDR3 nucleotide sequence: TGTGCCACCAGCCGCGGCAGGGAGAACACTGAAGCTTTCTTT. This encodes CATSRGRENTEAFF. This rearrangement joins TRBV15 to TRBJ1-1; tentative D call: TRBD1 (5 bases). The CDR3 is 14 residues long. V was clipped by 5 bases and J by 1 base, with 11 bases between them. CDR1 and CDR2 from the germline V gene are LNHNV and YYDKDF (reference sequence). Filled out from reference TRBV15 and TRBJ1-1, the complete variable domain reads DAMVIQNPRYQVTQFGKPVTLSCSQTLNHNVMYWYQQKSSQAPKLLFHYYDKDFNNEADTPDNFQSRRPNTSFCFLDIRSPGLGDTAMYLCATSRGRENTEAFFGQGTRLTVV.

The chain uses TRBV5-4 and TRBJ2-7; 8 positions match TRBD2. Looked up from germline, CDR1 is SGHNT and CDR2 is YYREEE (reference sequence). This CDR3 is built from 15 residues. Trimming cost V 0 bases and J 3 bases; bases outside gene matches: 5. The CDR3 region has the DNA TGTGCCAGCAGCTTGGGAGGTAGCGGGGTCTACGAGCAGTACTTC. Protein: CASSLGGSGVYEQYF.

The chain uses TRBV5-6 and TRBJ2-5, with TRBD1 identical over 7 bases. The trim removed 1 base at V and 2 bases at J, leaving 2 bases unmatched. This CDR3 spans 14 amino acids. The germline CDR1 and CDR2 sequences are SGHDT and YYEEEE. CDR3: CASSLRGQQETQYF. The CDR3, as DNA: TGTGCCAGCAGCTTGAGGGGACAGCAAGAGACCCAGTACTTC.

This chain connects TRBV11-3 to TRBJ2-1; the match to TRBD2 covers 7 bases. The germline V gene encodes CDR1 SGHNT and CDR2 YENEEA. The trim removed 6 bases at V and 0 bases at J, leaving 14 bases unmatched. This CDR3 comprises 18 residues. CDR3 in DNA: TGTGCCAGCAGGAAACCCAATACTAGCGAGAGCTCCTACAATGAGCAGTTCTTC. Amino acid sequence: CASRKPNTSESSYNEQFF.

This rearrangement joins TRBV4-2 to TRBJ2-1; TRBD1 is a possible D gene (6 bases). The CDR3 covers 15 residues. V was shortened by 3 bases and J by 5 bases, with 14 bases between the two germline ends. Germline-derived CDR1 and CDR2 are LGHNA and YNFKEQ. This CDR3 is CASSQEPRGNNEQFF. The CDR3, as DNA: TGTGCCAGCAGCCAGGAACCCAGGGGCAACAATGAGCAGTTCTTC.

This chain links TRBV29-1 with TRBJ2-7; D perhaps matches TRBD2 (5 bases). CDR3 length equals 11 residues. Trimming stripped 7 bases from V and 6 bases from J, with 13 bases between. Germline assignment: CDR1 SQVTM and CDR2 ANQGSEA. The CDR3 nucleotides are TGCAGCGCCCGGTCAGCGGCCGAGCAGTACTTC. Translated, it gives CSARSAAEQYF.

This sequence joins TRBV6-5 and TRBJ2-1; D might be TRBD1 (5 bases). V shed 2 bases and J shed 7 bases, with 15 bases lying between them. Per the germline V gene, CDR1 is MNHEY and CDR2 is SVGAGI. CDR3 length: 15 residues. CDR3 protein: CASSYALAGNNEQFF. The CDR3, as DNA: TGTGCCAGCAGTTACGCACTTGCAGGGAATAATGAGCAGTTCTTC.

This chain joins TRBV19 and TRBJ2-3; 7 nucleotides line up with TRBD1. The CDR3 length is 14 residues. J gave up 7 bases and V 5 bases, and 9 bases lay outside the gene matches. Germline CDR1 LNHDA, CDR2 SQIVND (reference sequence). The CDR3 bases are TGTGCCAGTAGTTCTGACAGGGACGGAAATACGCAGTATTTT. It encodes CASSSDRDGNTQYF. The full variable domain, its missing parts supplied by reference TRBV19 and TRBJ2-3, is DGGITQSPKYLFRKEGQNVTLSCEQNLNHDAMYWYRQDPGQGLRLIYYSQIVNDFQKGDIAEGYSVSREKKESFPLTVTSAQKNPTAFYLCASSSDRDGNTQYFGPGTRLTVL.

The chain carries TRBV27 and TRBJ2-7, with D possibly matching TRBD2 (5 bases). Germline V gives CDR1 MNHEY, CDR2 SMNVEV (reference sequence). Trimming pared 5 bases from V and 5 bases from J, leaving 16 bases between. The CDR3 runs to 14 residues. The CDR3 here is CASSTAATRHEQYF. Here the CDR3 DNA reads TGTGCCAGCAGTACCGCGGCCACTAGGCACGAGCAGTACTTC.

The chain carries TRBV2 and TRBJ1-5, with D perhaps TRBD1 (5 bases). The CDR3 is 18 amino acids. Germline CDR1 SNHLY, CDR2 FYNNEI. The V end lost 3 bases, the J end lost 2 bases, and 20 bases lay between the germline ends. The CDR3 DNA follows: TGTGCCAGCAGTGAGAGTCGGTTTGGGGGGTCGGGCAATCAGCCCCAGCATTTT. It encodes CASSESRFGGSGNQPQHF.

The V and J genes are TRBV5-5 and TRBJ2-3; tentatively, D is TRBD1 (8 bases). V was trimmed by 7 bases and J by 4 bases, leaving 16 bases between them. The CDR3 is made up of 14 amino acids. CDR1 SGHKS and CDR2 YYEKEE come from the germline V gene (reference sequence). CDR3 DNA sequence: TGTGCCAGCGGAACAGGGGGGGTCGCAGATACGCAGTATTTT. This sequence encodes CASGTGGVADTQYF.

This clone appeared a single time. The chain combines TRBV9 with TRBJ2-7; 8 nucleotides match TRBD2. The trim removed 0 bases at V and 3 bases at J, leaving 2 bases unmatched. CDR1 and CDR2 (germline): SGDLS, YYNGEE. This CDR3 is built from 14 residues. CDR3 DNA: TGTGCCAGCAGCGTAGACGGGGGGGGCTACGAGCAGTACTTC. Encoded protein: CASSVDGGGYEQYF. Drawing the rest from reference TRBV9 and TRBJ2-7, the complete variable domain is DSGVTQTPKHLITATGQRVTLRCSPRSGDLSVYWYQQSLDQGLQFLIQYYNGEERAKGNILERFSAQQFPDLHSELNLSSLELGDSALYFCASSVDGGGYEQYFGPGTRLTVT.

This CDR3 is CASSLGTGSYEQYF. The DNA for the CDR3 is TGTGCCAGCAGCTTAGGGACAGGGTCCTACGAGCAGTACTTC. The J gene is TRBJ2-7, the V gene TRBV7-3, with 9 bases lining up with TRBD1. The V and J ends lost 2 bases and 1 base, in that order; junction bases with no gene match: 0. Germline CDR1 is SGHTA and CDR2 is FQGTGA. The CDR3 length is 14 residues. The whole variable domain, remainder taken from reference TRBV7-3 and TRBJ2-7, is GAGVSQTPSNKVTEKGKYVELRCDPISGHTALYWYRQSLGQGPEFLIYFQGTGAADDSGLPNDRFFAVRPEGSVSTLKIQRTERGDSAVYLCASSLGTGSYEQYFGPGTRLTVT.

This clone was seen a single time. CDR3 DNA: TGTGCCAGCACCGCCCCCGGTTTTGAATGGTACGAGCAGTACTTC. Translated: CASTAPGFEWYEQYF. V usage is TRBV6-5 and J usage is TRBJ2-7; D remains ambiguous. This CDR3 has 15 amino acids. Looked up from germline, CDR1 is MNHEY and CDR2 is SVGAGI. Trimming shortened V by 7 bases and J by 4 bases, and 20 bases separated the two germline ends.